The next 11 T cell receptor beta chains were all read from a single sample in a study of T cell changes during pregnancy in multiple sclerosis. The repertoire was sequenced with immunoSEQ multiplex PCR; TCRdb's copy has only in-frame clones and lacks some. The sample yields some 100,000 clones, 90% to 95% seen once. This sample comprised peripheral blood, obtained before pregnancy. The receptors were sampled from a female donor with multiple sclerosis, enrolled in a pregnancy study.

V is TRBV5-1 and J is TRBJ2-2; 14 nucleotides line up with TRBD2. CDR3 length: 21 residues. Germline V gene lookup returns CDR1 SGHRS and CDR2 YFSETQ. V was pared by 2 bases and J by 6 bases, with 18 bases of the junction left unmatched. CDR3 amino acids: CASSFLAPGLAGVSPAGELFF. The CDR3 bases are TGCGCCAGCAGCTTCCTAGCTCCGGGACTAGCGGGAGTCAGCCCCGCCGGGGAGCTGTTTTTT.

The rearrangement joins TRBV5-5 to TRBJ2-2; no clear D gene. CDR1 and CDR2 (germline): SGHKS, YYEKEE (reference sequence). The CDR3 is 17 amino acids. The ends were cut back, 0 bases at V and 5 bases at J, with 17 bases in the middle. CDR3 region: CASSLVGSQRTTGELFF. The CDR3 DNA reads TGTGCCAGCAGCTTGGTGGGCTCCCAACGAACTACCGGGGAGCTGTTTTTT. Full variable domain (remainder filled in from reference TRBV5-5 and TRBJ2-2): DAGVTQSPTHLIKTRGQQVTLRCSPISGHKSVSWYQQVLGQGPQFIFQYYEKEERGRGNFPDRFSARQFPNYSSELNVNALLLGDSALYLCASSLVGSQRTTGELFFGEGSRLTVL.

The J gene is TRBJ2-4, the V gene TRBV5-1, with D tentatively TRBD1 (6 bases). This CDR3 is built from 13 residues. The germline V gene encodes CDR1 SGHRS and CDR2 YFSETQ. V lost 8 bases and J lost 1, with 10 bases in between. The CDR3 region has the DNA TGCGCCAGACAGGGTTTGGCCAAAAACATTCAGTACTTC. This sequence encodes CARQGLAKNIQYF.

The rearrangement joins TRBV19 to TRBJ2-3; 7 bases agree with TRBD2. Germline lookup yields CDR1 LNHDA and CDR2 SQIVND (reference sequence). The ends lost 5 bases at V and 2 bases at J; junction bases unmatched: 4. There are 14 residues in the CDR3. Written as DNA, the CDR3 is TGTGCCAGTAGTTTCACTAGCGCCACAGATACGCAGTATTTT. Protein sequence: CASSFTSATDTQYF.

This clone was counted once. J is TRBJ2-3 and V is TRBV6-5; D uncertain. The V gene's germline CDR1 is MNHEY and CDR2 SVGAGI. Deletions cut 0 bases from V and 2 bases from J, with 9 bases between. The CDR3 runs 15 residues. The CDR3, as DNA: TGTGCCAGCAGTTACTCGAACACCCTCACAGATACGCAGTATTTT. This codes for CASSYSNTLTDTQYF.

The chain employs TRBV2 and TRBJ2-1, with 9 bases fitting TRBD2. Germline values: CDR1 SNHLY, CDR2 FYNNEI. There are 14 residues in the CDR3. V trimming: 9 bases; J trimming: 3 bases; junction bases outside the gene matches: 6. The DNA for the CDR3 is TGTGCCAGTCGGACTAGCGCCTACTACAATGAGCAGTTCTTC. This codes for CASRTSAYYNEQFF.

The chain carries TRBV9 and TRBJ2-7; 12 nucleotides agree with TRBD2. Germline assignment: CDR1 SGDLS and CDR2 YYNGEE. This CDR3 has 15 residues. V was clipped by 4 bases and J by 3 bases; unmatched bases: 5. Written as DNA, the CDR3 is TGTGCCAGCAGCTCACGGACTAGCGGGAACTACGAGCAGTACTTC. It translates to CASSSRTSGNYEQYF.

CDR3 sequence: CSVEAWLSSDPPGGYTF. As DNA, the CDR3 is TGCAGCGTTGAAGCTTGGTTGAGTTCTGACCCTCCGGGTGGCTACACCTTC. V usage is TRBV29-1 and J usage is TRBJ1-2; D not resolved. The CDR3 sequence is 17 residues long. Germline-derived CDR1 and CDR2 are SQVTM and ANQGSEA. Trimming stripped 1 base from V and 7 bases from J, with 25 bases between.

The chain employs TRBV5-1 and TRBJ2-7, with 10 bases lining up with TRBD1. V shed 0 bases, J shed 1 base, and the junction held 7 bases outside the gene matches. Germline V gives CDR1 SGHRS, CDR2 YFSETQ. The length of the CDR3 is 17 residues. This chain's CDR3 is CASSLGDRGGFSYEQYF. CDR3 in DNA: TGCGCCAGCAGCTTGGGGGACAGGGGAGGATTTTCCTACGAGCAGTACTTC.

The rearrangement uses TRBV10-3 and TRBJ2-7; the D gene is possibly TRBD1 (6 bases). Germline V lookup: CDR1 ENHRY, CDR2 SYGVKD. V lost 10 bases, J lost 3 bases, and 19 bases lay in between. This CDR3 has 14 amino acids. The CDR3 sequence is CATALGQLSYEQYF. CDR3 nucleotides: TGTGCCACCGCCCTTGGACAGTTAAGCTACGAGCAGTACTTC.

Turning to this clone: The missing conserved phenylalanine or tryptophan at the end of this CDR3 makes a read error likely. No DNA is shown, since the ends of the CDR3 on it are uncertain; the CDR3 is the one TCRdb lists. The rearrangement links TRBV6-1 to TRBJ2-7; the tabulated D call, TRBD1, remains unverified against the DNA. 12 amino acids form the CDR3, both terminal residues included. Germline lookup yields CDR1 MNHNS and CDR2 SASEGT. The CDR3 spells CASSSLEWGLES.